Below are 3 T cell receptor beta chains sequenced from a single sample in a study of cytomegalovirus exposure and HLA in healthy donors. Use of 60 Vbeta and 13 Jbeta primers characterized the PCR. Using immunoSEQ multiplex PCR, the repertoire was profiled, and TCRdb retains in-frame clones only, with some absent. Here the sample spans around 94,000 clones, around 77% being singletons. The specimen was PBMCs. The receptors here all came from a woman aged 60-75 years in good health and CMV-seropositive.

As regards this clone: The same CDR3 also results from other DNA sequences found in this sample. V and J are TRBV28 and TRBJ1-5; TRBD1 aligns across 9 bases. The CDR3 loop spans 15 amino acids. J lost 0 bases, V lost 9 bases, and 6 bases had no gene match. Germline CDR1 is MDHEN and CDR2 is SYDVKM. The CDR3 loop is CASRDRAYSNQPQHF. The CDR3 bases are TGTGCCAGTCGGGACAGGGCTTATAGCAATCAGCCCCAGCATTTT.

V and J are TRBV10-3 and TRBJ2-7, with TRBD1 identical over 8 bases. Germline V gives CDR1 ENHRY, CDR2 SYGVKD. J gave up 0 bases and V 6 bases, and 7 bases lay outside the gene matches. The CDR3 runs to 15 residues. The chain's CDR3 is CAIRGQGFDSYEQYF. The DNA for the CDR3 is TGTGCCATCAGAGGACAGGGCTTCGACTCCTACGAGCAGTACTTC.

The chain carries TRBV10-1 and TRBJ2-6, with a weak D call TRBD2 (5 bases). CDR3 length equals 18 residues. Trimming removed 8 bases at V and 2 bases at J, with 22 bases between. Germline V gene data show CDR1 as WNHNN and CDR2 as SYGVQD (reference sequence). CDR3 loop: CASAPSGYLNTGANVLTF. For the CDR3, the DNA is TGCGCCAGCGCCCCCTCGGGGTACTTAAACACTGGGGCCAACGTCCTGACTTTC.